This TCR beta chain was obtained from a study of T cell repertoires in aging, cancer and after chemotherapy. The template was genomic DNA from peripheral blood, not RNA. Multiplex touch-down PCR with TRB-A/B primers amplified rearranged V-D-J TRB sequences. TCRdb reanalysed the multiplex PCR reads using MiXCR and keeps one entry per CDR3 protein. The repertoire holds around 13,000 distinct CDR3 sequences, 35% seen once, with under 8% in the top ten. A remark on this clonotype: Its antigen is not known.

Study outcomes and limitations: In cancer patients, declining TCR diversity with age involved lost richness and lost evenness. No conclusions about immunological memory after chemotherapy can be drawn from the repertoire data.

Sample: blood. This receptor was taken from a human donor in good health. The donor label of this sample is uncertain.

The CDR3 loop is CASSSPQEGINQPQHF. The CDR3 DNA is TGTGCCAGCAGCTCACCTCAAGAAGGGATAAATCAGCCCCAGCATTTT. The chain recombines TRBV5-5 with TRBJ1-5; no firm D call. Germline lookup yields CDR1 SGHKS and CDR2 YYEKEE (reference sequence). Trimming left V 3 bases short and J 4 bases short, with 17 bases between. CDR3 length: 16 residues.